These 10 T cell receptor beta chains originate from one sample sequenced in a study of blood T cell repertoires in COVID-19. Assay used: immunoSEQ multiplex PCR; TCRdb lists only in-frame clones, some missing. The table has a few hundred thousand clones, roughly 87% seen once; the top ten hold 5% to 6%. Material for sequencing was PBMCs or T cells enriched from blood (not recorded which). These receptors were obtained from a woman aged 45-65 years who had recovered from COVID-19.

The rearrangement links TRBV5-4 to TRBJ2-7; maybe TRBD2 (6 bases). Trimming shortened V by 0 bases and J by 0 bases, and 10 bases separated the two germline ends. CDR1 and CDR2 (germline): SGHNT, YYREEE (reference sequence). The CDR3 sequence is 15 residues long. CDR3 DNA: TGTGCCAGCAGCTTGGACAACGGGGGCTCCTACGAGCAGTACTTC. It translates to CASSLDNGGSYEQYF.

This chain joins TRBV7-6 and TRBJ1-5; a weak D match, TRBD1 (6 bases). The CDR3 contains 13 residues. Germline V lookup: CDR1 SGHVS, CDR2 FNYEAQ. The V gene lost 8 bases and the J gene lost 5 bases, with 13 bases spanning the gap. The CDR3 spells CASAEGGDQPQHF. As DNA, the CDR3 is TGTGCCAGCGCCGAAGGGGGAGATCAGCCCCAGCATTTT. The whole variable domain, remainder taken from reference TRBV7-6 and TRBJ1-5, is GAGVSQSPRYKVTKRGQDVALRCDPISGHVSLYWYRQALGQGPEFLTYFNYEAQQDKSGLPNDRFSAERPEGSISTLTIQRTEQRDSAMYRCASAEGGDQPQHFGDGTRLSIL.

This chain joins TRBV19 and TRBJ1-2; 9 bases line up with TRBD1. This CDR3 is built from 20 residues. With V trimmed by 4 bases and J by 5 bases, 23 bases remained unmatched. Germline-derived CDR1 and CDR2 are LNHDA and SQIVND (reference sequence). The CDR3 region is CASSTTLGNRDRDHWYGYTF. For the CDR3, the DNA is TGTGCCAGTAGTACCACCCTGGGAAACCGGGACAGGGACCATTGGTATGGCTACACCTTC.

J is TRBJ2-5 and V is TRBV19; 8 nucleotides align to TRBD1. Germline V lookup: CDR1 LNHDA, CDR2 SQIVND (reference sequence). Losses at the gene ends were 1 base for V and 4 bases for J; bases not matched to a gene: 5. This CDR3 spans 15 amino acids. The CDR3: CASSIGQGTIETQYF. The CDR3 bases are TGTGCCAGTAGTATAGGACAGGGGACGATAGAGACCCAGTACTTC. Full variable domain (rest looked up from reference TRBV19 and TRBJ2-5): DGGITQSPKYLFRKEGQNVTLSCEQNLNHDAMYWYRQDPGQGLRLIYYSQIVNDFQKGDIAEGYSVSREKKESFPLTVTSAQKNPTAFYLCASSIGQGTIETQYFGPGTRLLVL.

The sample holds a few counts of this clone. This sequence joins TRBV19 and TRBJ1-6; 7 bases are a match to TRBD1. The CDR3 spans 15 residues. Germline loops: CDR1 LNHDA, CDR2 SQIVND (reference sequence). The V and J ends lost 9 bases and 2 bases, in that order; junction bases with no gene match: 7. CDR3 region: CASQQGGAYNSPLHF. The DNA for the CDR3 is TGTGCCAGCCAACAAGGGGGCGCCTATAATTCACCCCTCCACTTT.

V is TRBV29-1 and J is TRBJ1-5, with D possibly being TRBD1 (5 bases). V dropped 6 bases and J dropped 1 base, with 10 bases sitting between them. Germline V lookup: CDR1 SQVTM, CDR2 ANQGSEA. The CDR3 runs to 13 residues. The CDR3 bases are TGCAGCGTCGCCCCAGGGAGCAATCAGCCCCAGCATTTT. Amino acids: CSVAPGSNQPQHF.

V usage is TRBV2 and J usage is TRBJ1-5; D possibly corresponds to TRBD1 (5 bases). Germline V lookup: CDR1 SNHLY, CDR2 FYNNEI. There are 14 residues in the CDR3. The V and J ends lost 10 bases and 4 bases respectively, with 17 bases between them. The DNA of the CDR3 is TGTGCCACCGCTGGAGGGGCGGGGAATCAGCCCCAGCATTTT. Translation: CATAGGAGNQPQHF.

The rearrangement joins TRBV6-6 to TRBJ2-7, with 7 bases matching TRBD1. V trimming: 7 bases; J trimming: 0 bases; junction bases outside the gene matches: 6. The CDR3 spans 14 residues. The germline gives CDR1 MNHNY, CDR2 SVGAGI (reference sequence). CDR3 DNA: TGTGCCAGCAATGACAGGGTATCCTCCTACGAGCAGTACTTC. Protein product: CASNDRVSSYEQYF.

This clone has only one observation. This chain links TRBV2 with TRBJ1-6, with 8 bases lining up with TRBD1. Germline CDR1 SNHLY, CDR2 FYNNEI. The CDR3 has 13 residues. J lost 9 bases, V lost 6 bases, and 4 bases had no gene match. The CDR3 region is CASRGQAVSPLHF. CDR3 sequence (DNA): TGTGCCAGCAGGGGACAGGCGGTTTCACCCCTCCACTTT.

The rearrangement uses TRBV6-2 or TRBV6-3 and TRBJ1-2, with 8 bases identical to TRBD1. After removal of 4 bases from V and 4 bases from J, the junction contained 5 bases not matched to a gene. CDR1 is MNHEY and CDR2 is SVGEGT in the germline V gene. The CDR3 totals 14 residues. This CDR3 is CASSLRQGLYGYTF. Here the CDR3 DNA reads TGTGCCAGCAGTTTGCGACAGGGGCTCTATGGCTACACCTTC.